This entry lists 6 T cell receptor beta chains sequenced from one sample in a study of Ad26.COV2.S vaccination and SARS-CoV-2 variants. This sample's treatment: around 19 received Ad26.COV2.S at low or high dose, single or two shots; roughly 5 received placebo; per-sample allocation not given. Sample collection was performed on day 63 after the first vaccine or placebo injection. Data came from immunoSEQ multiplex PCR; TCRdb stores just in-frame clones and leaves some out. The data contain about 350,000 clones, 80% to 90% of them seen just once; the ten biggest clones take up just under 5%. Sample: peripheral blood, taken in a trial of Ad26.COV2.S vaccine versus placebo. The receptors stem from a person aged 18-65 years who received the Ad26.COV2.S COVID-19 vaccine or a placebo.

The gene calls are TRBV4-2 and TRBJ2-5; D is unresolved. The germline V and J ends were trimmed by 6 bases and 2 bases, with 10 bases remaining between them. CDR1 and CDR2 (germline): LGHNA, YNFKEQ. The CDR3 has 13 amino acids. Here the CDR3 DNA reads TGTGCCAGCAGTGTTAACGAACAAGAGACCCAGTACTTC. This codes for CASSVNEQETQYF.

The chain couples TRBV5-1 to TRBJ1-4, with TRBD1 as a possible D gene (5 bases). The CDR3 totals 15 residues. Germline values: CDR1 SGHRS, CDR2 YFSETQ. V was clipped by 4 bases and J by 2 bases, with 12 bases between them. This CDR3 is CASSNSGKTNEKLFF. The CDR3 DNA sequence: TGCGCCAGCAGCAACTCAGGGAAGACTAATGAAAAACTGTTTTTT.

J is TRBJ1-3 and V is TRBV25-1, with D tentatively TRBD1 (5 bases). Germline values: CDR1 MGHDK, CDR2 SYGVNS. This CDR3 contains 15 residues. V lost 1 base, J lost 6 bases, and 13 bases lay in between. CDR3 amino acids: CASSESAGFENTIYF. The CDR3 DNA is TGTGCCAGCAGTGAATCGGCAGGGTTCGAAAACACCATATATTTT.

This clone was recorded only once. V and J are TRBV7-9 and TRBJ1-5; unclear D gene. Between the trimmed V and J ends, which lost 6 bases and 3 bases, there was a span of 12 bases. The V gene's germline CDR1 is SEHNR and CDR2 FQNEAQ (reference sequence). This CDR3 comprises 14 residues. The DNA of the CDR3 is TGTGCCAGCAGTAGCGACGGCTACAATCAGCCCCAGCATTTT. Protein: CASSSDGYNQPQHF.

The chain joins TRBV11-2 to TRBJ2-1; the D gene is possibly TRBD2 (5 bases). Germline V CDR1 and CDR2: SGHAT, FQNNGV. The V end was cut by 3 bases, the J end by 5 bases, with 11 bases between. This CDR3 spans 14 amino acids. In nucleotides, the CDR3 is TGTGCCAGCAGCTTGTCAATCGGGGACAATGAGCAGTTCTTC. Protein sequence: CASSLSIGDNEQFF.

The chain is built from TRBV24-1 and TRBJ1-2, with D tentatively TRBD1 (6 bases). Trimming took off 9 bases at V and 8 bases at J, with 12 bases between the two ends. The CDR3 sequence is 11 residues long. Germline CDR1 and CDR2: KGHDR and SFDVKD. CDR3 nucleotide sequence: TGTGCCACCGGGGACATAGGAGGCTACACCTTC. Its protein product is CATGDIGGYTF.